A selection of T cell receptor beta chains follows, all from one sample in a study of T cell repertoires in cytomegalovirus infection. TCRdb itself ran the reads through MiXCR, one entry per CDR3 protein. The table has 300,000 or so distinct CDR3 sequences, around 10% seen once. Sequencing used PBMCs. The receptors were sampled from a human donor in good health (CMV status not recorded). Some clones in this sample may be carry-over from other donors' samples. The CDR3 runs from the conserved cysteine through the conserved F or W. Not every row has a clone size; where given, it reads once, few, many or a size class.

CASSHYRGGEGEQFF TRBJ2-1 TRBV4-1 -
CASSVNRGKETQYF TRBJ2-5 TRBV6-1 many
CASSLDGRITEAFF TRBJ1-1 TRBV5-4 many
CASSRHRDRVQNIQYF TRBJ2-4 TRBV6-2/TRBV6-3 many
CASSRPPAHNEQFF TRBJ2-1 TRBV7-9 many
CASSPLQGADNTEAFF TRBJ1-1 TRBV7-9 few
CASSLAAANTEAFF TRBJ1-1 TRBV7-9 many
CASSLAQDHYEQYF TRBJ2-7 TRBV27 many
CASSYVAGDYEQYF TRBJ2-7 TRBV6-5 many
CASSLGGRGPLGYTF TRBJ1-2 TRBV28 -
CASSHGRGSGANVLTF TRBJ2-6 TRBV4-2 many
CASTPQGIQETQYF TRBJ2-5 TRBV2 many
CASGGGSSYGYTF TRBJ1-2 TRBV6-6 many
CASSSRTAGRSNQPQHF TRBJ1-5 TRBV6-2/TRBV6-3 few
CASALNPSTDTQYF TRBJ2-3 TRBV7-9 many
CASSFPGQGLEQFF TRBJ2-1 TRBV7-2 many
CASSFAGTGNLMSGANVLTF TRBJ2-6 TRBV12-3/TRBV12-4 -
CSARPDSENIQYF TRBJ2-4 TRBV20-1 many
CASSAGGPDTQYF TRBJ2-3 TRBV7-8 many
CASRTQVMNTEAFF TRBJ1-1 TRBV28 few
CASSERDANQPQHF TRBJ1-5 TRBV2 many
CASSIAGPVNTEAFF TRBJ1-1 TRBV19 many
CASSPPGTHQPQHF TRBJ1-5 TRBV7-2 many
CASSLGQSVDSPLHF TRBJ1-6 TRBV2 -
CSVWTGHKGNYGYTF TRBJ1-2 TRBV29-1 few
CASSLRGSGGAGTGELFF TRBJ2-2 TRBV27 many
CASSEGTGGNTEAFF TRBJ1-1 TRBV2 many
CSARTVQGGMNTEAFF TRBJ1-1 TRBV20-1 many
CASSPGMQIYGYTF TRBJ1-2 TRBV7-2 many
CATASGDTQYF TRBJ2-3 TRBV19 -
CASSAWTGRDTGELFF TRBJ2-2 TRBV6-1 many
CASSSPSRANTDTQYF TRBJ2-3 TRBV28 -
CSATDHYGYTF TRBJ1-2 TRBV20-1 many
CASSLDKYNEQFF TRBJ2-1 TRBV7-8 many
CAISEFSGRTTDTQYF TRBJ2-3 TRBV10-3 few